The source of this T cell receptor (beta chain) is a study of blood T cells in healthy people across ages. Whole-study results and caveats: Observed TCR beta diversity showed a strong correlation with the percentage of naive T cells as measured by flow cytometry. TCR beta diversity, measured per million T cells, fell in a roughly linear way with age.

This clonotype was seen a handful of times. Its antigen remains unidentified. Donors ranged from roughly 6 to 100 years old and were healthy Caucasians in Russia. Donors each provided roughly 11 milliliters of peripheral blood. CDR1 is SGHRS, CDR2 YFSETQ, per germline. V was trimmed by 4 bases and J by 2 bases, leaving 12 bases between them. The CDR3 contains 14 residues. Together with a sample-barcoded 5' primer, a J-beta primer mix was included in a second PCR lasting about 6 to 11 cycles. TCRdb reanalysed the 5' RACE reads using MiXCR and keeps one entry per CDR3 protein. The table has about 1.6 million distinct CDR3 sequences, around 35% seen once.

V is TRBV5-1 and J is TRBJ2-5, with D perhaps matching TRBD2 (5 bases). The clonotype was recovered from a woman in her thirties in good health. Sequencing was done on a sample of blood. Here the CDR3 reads CASSLLGRQETQYF. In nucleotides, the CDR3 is TGCGCCAGCAGCCTTCTAGGGAGACAAGAGACCCAGTACTTC.